What follows is one TCR beta chain and its context. The antigen remains undetermined. The record originates from a study of beta chain features in type 1 diabetes. General study findings and limits: Researchers report that Type 1 diabetes patients had moderately but significantly shorter TCRB CDR3s across all four CD4+ subsets. Compared with healthy donors, patients appeared to share more similar naive, central memory and regulatory TCRB repertoires.

V was cut by 4 bases and J by 3 bases, with 13 bases left in between. The CDR3 runs 14 residues. Germline lookup yields CDR1 SGHRS and CDR2 YFSETQ. Expressed TCRB transcripts were sequenced, since all the RNA that had been isolated was reverse transcribed. Mean read depth for naive, central memory and regulatory T cell samples was approximately 3.57 million reads. Method: immunoSEQ multiplex PCR; TCRdb's copy keeps in-frame clones and lacks some. The repertoire holds approximately 170,000 clones, with almost 8% as singletons. Material: central memory CD4+ T cells from blood. V is TRBV5-1 and J is TRBJ1-1; D is perhaps TRBD1 (5 bases). The sequence was obtained from a man aged 18 to 30 with type 1 diabetes. CDR3 amino acids: CASSLVQGDTEAFF. In nucleotides, the CDR3 is TGCGCCAGCAGCCTGGTCCAGGGTGACACTGAAGCTTTCTTT.